The TCR beta chain under discussion was sequenced for a study of blood T cell repertoires in COVID-19. Study summary: Acute and convalescent COVID-19 specimens originated in the United States, Italy and Spain. PBMCs, B-cell-depleted T cells, or T cells provided the cDNA or gDNA that made up the material.

The CDR3 has 16 amino acids. CDR1 is LGHDT and CDR2 is YNNKEL in the germline V gene (reference sequence). Trimming took off 3 bases at V and 7 bases at J, with 20 bases between the two ends. Original analysis: Amplifying reference gene primers gave estimates of nucleated cell counts. The method was immunoSEQ multiplex PCR; TCRdb's version includes in-frame clones alone and lacks a portion of them. V, J and clone size are those of that table, while D and trimming were read from the DNA. This repertoire shows approximately 250,000 clones, approximately 86% found once; its top ten account for around 12%.

The rearrangement links TRBV3-1 (or the pseudogene TRBV3-2) to TRBJ2-3; D remains ambiguous. The receptor comes from a woman in her seventies with COVID-19, enrolled during active disease. Sequenced input: peripheral blood. CDR3 nucleotide sequence: TGTGCCAGCAGCCACCACTACCGGCGGCCCGAATATACGCAGTATTTT. This codes for CASSHHYRRPEYTQYF.